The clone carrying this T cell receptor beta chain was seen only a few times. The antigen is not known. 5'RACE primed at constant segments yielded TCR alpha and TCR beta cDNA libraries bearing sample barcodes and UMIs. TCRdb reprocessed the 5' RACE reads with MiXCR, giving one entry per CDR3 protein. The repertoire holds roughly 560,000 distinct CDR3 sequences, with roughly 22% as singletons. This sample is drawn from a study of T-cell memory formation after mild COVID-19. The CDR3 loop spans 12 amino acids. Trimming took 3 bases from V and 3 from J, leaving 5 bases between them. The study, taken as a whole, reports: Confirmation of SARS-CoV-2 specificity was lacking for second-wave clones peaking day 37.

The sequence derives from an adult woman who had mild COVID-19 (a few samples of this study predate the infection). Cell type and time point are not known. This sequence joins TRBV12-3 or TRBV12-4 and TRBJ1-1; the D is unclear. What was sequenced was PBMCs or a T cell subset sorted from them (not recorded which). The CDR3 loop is CASSFRYTEAFF. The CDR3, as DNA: TGTGCCAGCAGTTTCCGATACACTGAAGCTTTCTTT.